One and the same sample provided the 8 T cell receptor beta chains below, sequenced in a study of CD8+ T cells in alopecia areata. RNA, once extracted, was reverse transcribed into cDNA for use as the sequencing template. The protocol was immunoSEQ multiplex PCR, while the TCRdb copy is restricted to in-frame clones and leaves out a portion. The table shows 150,000 or so clones, with more than 75% occurring only once. The sequencing used CD8+ T cells sorted from blood, collected at week 0. All receptors derive from a human donor with alopecia areata.

This sequence joins TRBV6-4 and TRBJ2-1; D gene unclear. Trimming left V 3 bases short and J 12 bases short, with 15 bases between. Germline CDR1 reads MRHNA; CDR2 reads SNTAGT. The CDR3 has 13 residues. CDR3 bases: TGTGCCAGCAGTGAGCCAGCTTCGGGTGTGCAGTTCTTC. Translation gives CASSEPASGVQFF.

The J gene is TRBJ2-2, the V gene TRBV11-1; D uncertain. Germline V lookup: CDR1 SGHAT, CDR2 FQDESV (reference sequence). Between the trimmed V and J ends, which lost 6 bases and 6 bases, there was a span of 17 bases. The CDR3 loop spans 15 amino acids. The chain's CDR3 is CASRAGREDPGELFF. The CDR3 DNA reads as TGTGCCAGCAGAGCCGGGCGAGAGGACCCCGGGGAGCTGTTTTTT.

About this clone: The sample holds other DNA sequences that translate to the same CDR3. This sequence joins TRBV29-1 and TRBJ1-1; perhaps TRBD1 as D (5 bases). The germline V gene has CDR1 SQVTM and CDR2 ANQGSEA. The CDR3 sequence is 11 residues long. V lost 6 bases, J lost 1 base, and 6 bases lay in between. Here the CDR3 reads CSVGTNTEAFF. The CDR3 DNA is TGCAGCGTGGGGACGAACACTGAAGCTTTCTTT.

The V and J genes are TRBV11-3 and TRBJ2-2; D unresolved. The CDR3 is made up of 14 amino acids. The V gene lost 0 bases and the J gene lost 5 bases, with 7 bases spanning the gap. Germline V gene sequence: CDR1 SGHNT, CDR2 YENEEA. CDR3 DNA: TGTGCCAGCAGCTTAGAGTCAGCGACCGGGGAGCTGTTTTTT. Its translation is CASSLESATGELFF.

The chain carries TRBV28 and TRBJ1-3, with a weak D call TRBD1 (5 bases). Germline CDR1 MDHEN, CDR2 SYDVKM. Trimming removed 3 bases from V and 11 bases from J, with 20 bases in between. CDR3 size: 15 residues. Written as DNA, the CDR3 is TGTGCCAGCAGTTTCCCGGCACAGGTTACAGGCGCCATATATTTT. Amino acids: CASSFPAQVTGAIYF.

The chain carries TRBV27 and TRBJ2-2; D is undetermined. V lost 5 bases and J 7 bases, leaving 8 bases between the germline ends. Per germline, CDR1 MNHEY and CDR2 SMNVEV (reference sequence). The length of the CDR3 is 12 residues. The CDR3 sequence: CASSPTGGELFF. CDR3 DNA: TGTGCCAGCAGTCCCACGGGCGGGGAGCTGTTTTTT.

V gene TRBV4-1 combines with J gene TRBJ2-2; TRBD2 agrees at 9 bases. V lost 4 bases, J lost 8 bases, and 8 bases stayed unmatched. CDR3 length: 15 amino acids. Germline V gene data show CDR1 as MGHRA and CDR2 as YSYEKL. For the CDR3, the DNA is TGCGCCAGCAGCCCCTTGAATAGCGGGAGAGGGGAGCTGTTTTTT. It yields the protein CASSPLNSGRGELFF.

The table lists this clone with a few counts. The rearrangement links TRBV7-9 to TRBJ2-7; D remains unclear. The ends were cut back, 2 bases at V and 5 bases at J, with 10 bases in the middle. CDR3 length equals 13 residues. Germline V lookup: CDR1 SEHNR, CDR2 FQNEAQ (reference sequence). CDR3 loop: CASSLRAGDEQYF. CDR3 bases: TGTGCCAGCAGCTTAAGGGCCGGTGACGAGCAGTACTTC.